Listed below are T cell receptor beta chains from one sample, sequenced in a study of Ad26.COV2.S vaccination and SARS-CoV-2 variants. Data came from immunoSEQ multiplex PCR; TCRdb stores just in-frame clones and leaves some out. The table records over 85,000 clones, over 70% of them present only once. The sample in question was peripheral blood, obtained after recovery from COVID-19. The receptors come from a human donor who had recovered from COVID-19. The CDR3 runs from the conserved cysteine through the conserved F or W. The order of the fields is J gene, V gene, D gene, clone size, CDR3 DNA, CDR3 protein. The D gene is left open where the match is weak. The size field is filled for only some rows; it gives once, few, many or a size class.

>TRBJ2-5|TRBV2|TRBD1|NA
TGTGCCAGCAGATTTGACAGGGAACAGACCCAGTACTTC
CASRFDREQTQYF
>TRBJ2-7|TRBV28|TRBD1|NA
TGTGCCAGCAGTACCTCCGGGACAGGGCACTACGAGCAGTACTTC
CASSTSGTGHYEQYF
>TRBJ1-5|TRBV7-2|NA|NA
TGTGCCAGCAGCTTATTCGGGGGGGTTAATCAGCCCCAGCATTTT
CASSLFGGVNQPQHF
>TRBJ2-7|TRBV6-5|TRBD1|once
TGTGCCAGCCGGGACAGGGTACACGAGCAGTACTTC
CASRDRVHEQYF
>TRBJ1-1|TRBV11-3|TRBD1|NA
TGTGCCAGCAGCTTGGGACAGGGGAGTCGATTCTTT
CASSLGQGSRFF
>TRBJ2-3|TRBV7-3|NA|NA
TGTGCCAGCAGCTTAAGTGAGGGTTTAGATACGCAGTATTTT
CASSLSEGLDTQYF
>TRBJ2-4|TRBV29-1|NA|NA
TGCAGCGTTGTAGACGCCGTCAAAAACATTCAGTACTTC
CSVVDAVKNIQYF
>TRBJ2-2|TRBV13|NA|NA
TGTGCCAGCACGTACTTGAACACCGGGGAGCTGTTTTTT
CASTYLNTGELFF
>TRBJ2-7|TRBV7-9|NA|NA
TGTGCCAGCAGCTTAACGGGGGCTACCTACGAGCAGTACTTC
CASSLTGATYEQYF
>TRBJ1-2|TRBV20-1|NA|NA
TGCAGTGCTAGTTTGAGCGGGAGCTATGGCTACACCTTC
CSASLSGSYGYTF
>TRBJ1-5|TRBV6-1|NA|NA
TGTGCCAGCAGTGGCCGGGACGGGAATAGCAATCAGCCCCAGCATTTT
CASSGRDGNSNQPQHF
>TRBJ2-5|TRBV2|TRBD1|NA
TGTGCCAGCACGGGACAGGGTGGGGAGACCCAGTACTTC
CASTGQGGETQYF
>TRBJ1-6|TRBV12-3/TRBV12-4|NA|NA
TGTGCCAGCAGTTTACACAATTTACCCCTCCACTTT
CASSLHNLPLHF
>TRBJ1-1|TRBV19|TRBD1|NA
TGTGCCAGTAGTGTCGGACAGGATGGTGAAGCTTTCTTT
CASSVGQDGEAFF
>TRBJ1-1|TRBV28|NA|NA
TGTGCCAGCAGCTTGACGAGGCTGGGTTCTGAAGCTTTCTTT
CASSLTRLGSEAFF
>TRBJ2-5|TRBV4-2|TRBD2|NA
TGTGCCAGCAGCCAATCCAGCGGGGGGGCCGGTGAGACCCAGTACTTC
CASSQSSGGAGETQYF
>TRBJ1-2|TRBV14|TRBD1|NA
TGTGCCAGCAGCCAAGTCCACGGACAGGGGCGAAATAATGGCTACACCTTC
CASSQVHGQGRNNGYTF
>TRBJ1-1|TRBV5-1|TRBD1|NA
TGCGCCAGCAGCGGTCCCGGGACAGAGAACACTGAAGCTTTCTTT
CASSGPGTENTEAFF
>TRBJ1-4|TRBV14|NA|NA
TGTGCCAGCTCCCAAACAAGGGGAGGCGAAAAACTGTTTTTT
CASSQTRGGEKLFF
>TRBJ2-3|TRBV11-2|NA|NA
TGTGCCAGCAGCTTAGCGTCGGGAAGCTCAGATACGCAGTATTTT
CASSLASGSSDTQYF
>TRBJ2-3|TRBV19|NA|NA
TGTGCCAGTAGTACCCAGGGGACAGATACGCAGTATTTT
CASSTQGTDTQYF
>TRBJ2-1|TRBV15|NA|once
TGTGCCACCAGCCGAATCGTGGGGGGCTACAATGAGCAGTTCTTC
CATSRIVGGYNEQFF
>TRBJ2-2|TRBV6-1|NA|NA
TGTGCCAGCAGTGAATCGTTAGTTGTAACCGGGGAGCTGTTTTTT
CASSESLVVTGELFF
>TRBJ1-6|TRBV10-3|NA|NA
TGTGCCATCAGTGAGTCGGGGGGCTTCGGCACTTTGGGGGGTAATTCACCCCTCCACTTT
CAISESGGFGTLGGNSPLHF
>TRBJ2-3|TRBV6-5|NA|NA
TGTGCCACCCGGTCCTCACACGTAACAGATACGCAGTATTTT
CATRSSHVTDTQYF
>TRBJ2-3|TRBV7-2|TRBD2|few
TGTGCCAGCAGCAAAGCGGGGGGGGCTGGGGCAGATACGCAGTATTTT
CASSKAGGAGADTQYF
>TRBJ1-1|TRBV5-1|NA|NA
TGCGCCAGCAGCTTGGCGGACAGAATGAACACTGAAGCTTTCTTT
CASSLADRMNTEAFF